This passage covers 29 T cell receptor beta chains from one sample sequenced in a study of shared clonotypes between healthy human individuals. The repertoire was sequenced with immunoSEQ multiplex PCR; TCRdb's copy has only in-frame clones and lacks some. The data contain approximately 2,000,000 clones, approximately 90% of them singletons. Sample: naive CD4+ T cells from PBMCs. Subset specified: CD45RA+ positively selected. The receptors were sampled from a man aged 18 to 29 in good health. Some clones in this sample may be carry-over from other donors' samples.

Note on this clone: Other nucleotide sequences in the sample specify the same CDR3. The CDR3 DNA is TGTGCCAGCAGCTTCGGGGACTATGGCTACACCTTC. Its protein is CASSFGDYGYTF. This chain links TRBV7-9 with TRBJ1-2; D is ambiguous. The germline V gene has CDR1 SEHNR and CDR2 FQNEAQ (reference sequence). The V gene lost 3 bases and the J gene lost 3 bases, with 5 bases spanning the gap. This CDR3 comprises 12 residues. The full variable domain, rest sourced from reference TRBV7-9 and TRBJ1-2, is DTGVSQNPRHKITKRGQNVTFRCDPISEHNRLYWYRQTLGQGPEFLTYFQNEAQLEKSRLLSDRFSAERPKGSFSTLEIQRTEQGDSAMYLCASSFGDYGYTFGSGTRLTVV.

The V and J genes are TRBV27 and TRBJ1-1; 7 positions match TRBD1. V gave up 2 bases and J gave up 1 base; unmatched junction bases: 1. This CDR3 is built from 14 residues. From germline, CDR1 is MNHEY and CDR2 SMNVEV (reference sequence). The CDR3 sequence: CASSLPGGNTEAFF. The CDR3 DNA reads TGTGCCAGCAGTTTACCAGGGGGGAACACTGAAGCTTTCTTT.

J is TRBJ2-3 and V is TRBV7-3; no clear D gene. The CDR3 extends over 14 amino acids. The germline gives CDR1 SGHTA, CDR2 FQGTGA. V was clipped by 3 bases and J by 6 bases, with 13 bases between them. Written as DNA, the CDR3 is TGTGCCAGCAGCTTTAATGGGGATTCGGATACGCAGTATTTT. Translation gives CASSFNGDSDTQYF.

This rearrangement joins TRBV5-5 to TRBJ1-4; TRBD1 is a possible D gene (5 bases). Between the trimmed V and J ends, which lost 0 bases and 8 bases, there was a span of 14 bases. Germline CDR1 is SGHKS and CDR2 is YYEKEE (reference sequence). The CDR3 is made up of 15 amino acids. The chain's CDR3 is CASSLVVTGGEKLFF. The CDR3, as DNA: TGTGCCAGCAGCTTGGTAGTTACAGGAGGGGAAAAACTGTTTTTT.

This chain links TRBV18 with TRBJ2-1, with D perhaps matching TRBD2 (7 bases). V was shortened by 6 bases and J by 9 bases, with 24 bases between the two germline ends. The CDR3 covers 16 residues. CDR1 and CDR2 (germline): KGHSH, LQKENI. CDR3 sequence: CASSPPGGPPGGEQFF. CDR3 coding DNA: TGTGCCAGCTCGCCCCCGGGGGGCCCCCCAGGAGGTGAGCAGTTCTTC.

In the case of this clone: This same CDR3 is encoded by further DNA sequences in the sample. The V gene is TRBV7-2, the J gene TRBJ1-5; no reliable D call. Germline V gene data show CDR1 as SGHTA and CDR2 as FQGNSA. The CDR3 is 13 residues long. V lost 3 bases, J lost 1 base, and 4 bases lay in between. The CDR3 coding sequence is TGTGCCAGCAGCTTGAACAGCAATCAGCCCCAGCATTTT. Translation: CASSLNSNQPQHF.

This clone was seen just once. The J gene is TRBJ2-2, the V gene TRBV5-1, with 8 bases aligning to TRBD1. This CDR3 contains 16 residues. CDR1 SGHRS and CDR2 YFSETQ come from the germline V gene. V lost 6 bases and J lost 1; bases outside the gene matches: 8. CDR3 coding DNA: TGCGCCAGCACCCCCCCTGGGACAGGGAACACCGGGGAGCTGTTTTTT. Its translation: CASTPPGTGNTGELFF. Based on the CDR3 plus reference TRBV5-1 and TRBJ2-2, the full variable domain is KAGVTQTPRYLIKTRGQQVTLSCSPISGHRSVSWYQQTPGQGLQFLFEYFSETQRNKGNFPGRFSGRQFSNSRSEMNVSTLELGDSALYLCASTPPGTGNTGELFFGEGSRLTVL.

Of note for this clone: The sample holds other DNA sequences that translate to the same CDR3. The CDR3 coding sequence is TGTGCCAGCAGCTTGGGCGGTCCAAATCAGCCCCAGCATTTT. The encoded protein is CASSLGGPNQPQHF. This chain connects TRBV5-4 to TRBJ1-5; no reliable D call. CDR3 length: 14 amino acids. V was cut by 0 bases and J by 4 bases, with 8 bases left in between. Germline V gene sequence: CDR1 SGHNT, CDR2 YYREEE (reference sequence).

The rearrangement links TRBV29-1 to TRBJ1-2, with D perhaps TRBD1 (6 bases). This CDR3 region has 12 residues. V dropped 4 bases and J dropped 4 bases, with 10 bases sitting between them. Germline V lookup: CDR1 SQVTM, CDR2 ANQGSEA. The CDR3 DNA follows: TGCAGCGTTGGTGAACAGGGCTATGGCTACACCTTC. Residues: CSVGEQGYGYTF.

CDR3 DNA sequence: TGTGCCAGCAGCTTGGTGAGGATCGCTAATGAAAAACTGTTTTTT. This encodes CASSLVRIANEKLFF. This chain links TRBV5-8 with TRBJ1-4; no clear D gene. The CDR3 contains 15 residues. Trimming cost V 0 bases and J 3 bases, with 9 bases left between them. Germline CDR1 reads SGHTS; CDR2 reads YDEGEE.

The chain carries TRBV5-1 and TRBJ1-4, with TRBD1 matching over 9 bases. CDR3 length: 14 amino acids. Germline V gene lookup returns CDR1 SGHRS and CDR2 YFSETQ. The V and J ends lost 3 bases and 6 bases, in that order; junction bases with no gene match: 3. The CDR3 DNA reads TGCGCCAGCAGCTCCGGACAGGGGTATGAAAAACTGTTTTTT. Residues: CASSSGQGYEKLFF.

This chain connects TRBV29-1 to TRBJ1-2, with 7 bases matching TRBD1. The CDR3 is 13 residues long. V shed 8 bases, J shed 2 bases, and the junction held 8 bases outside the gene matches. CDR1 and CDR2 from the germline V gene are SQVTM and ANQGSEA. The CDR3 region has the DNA TGCAGCTCCATGGCGGGACAGAACTATGGCTACACCTTC. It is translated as CSSMAGQNYGYTF.

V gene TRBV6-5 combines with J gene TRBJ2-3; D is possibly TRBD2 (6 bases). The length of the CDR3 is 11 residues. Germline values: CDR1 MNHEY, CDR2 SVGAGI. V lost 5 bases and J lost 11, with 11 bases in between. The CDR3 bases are TGTGCCAGCAGTACCGCCGGGGGGCAGTATTTT. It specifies CASSTAGGQYF.

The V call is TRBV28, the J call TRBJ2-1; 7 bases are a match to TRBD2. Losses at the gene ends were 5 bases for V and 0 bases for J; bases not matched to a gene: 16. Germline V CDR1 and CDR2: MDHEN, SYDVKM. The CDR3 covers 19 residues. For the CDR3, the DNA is TGTGCCAGCAGTCACTGGGAATTTAAGCGGGATATCTCCTACAATGAGCAGTTCTTC. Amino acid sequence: CASSHWEFKRDISYNEQFF.

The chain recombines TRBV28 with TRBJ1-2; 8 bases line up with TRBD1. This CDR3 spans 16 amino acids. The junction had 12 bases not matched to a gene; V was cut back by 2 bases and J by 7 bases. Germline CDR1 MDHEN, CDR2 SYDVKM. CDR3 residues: CASSLAGYRTGSGYTF. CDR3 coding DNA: TGTGCCAGCAGTTTAGCTGGCTACAGGACAGGGTCTGGCTACACCTTC.

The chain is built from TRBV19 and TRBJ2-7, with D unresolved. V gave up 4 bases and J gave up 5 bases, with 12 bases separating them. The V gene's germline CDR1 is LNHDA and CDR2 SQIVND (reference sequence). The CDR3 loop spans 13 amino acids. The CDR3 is CASSTTLKNEQYF. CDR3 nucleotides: TGTGCCAGTAGTACCACCTTGAAGAACGAGCAGTACTTC.

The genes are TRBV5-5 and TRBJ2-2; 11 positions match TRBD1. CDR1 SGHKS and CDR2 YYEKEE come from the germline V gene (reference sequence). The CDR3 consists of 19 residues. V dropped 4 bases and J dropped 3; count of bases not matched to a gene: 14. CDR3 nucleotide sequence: TGTGCCAGCAGCCGGGGAGACGGCCGGGACAGGGGGTACACCGGGGAGCTGTTTTTT. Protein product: CASSRGDGRDRGYTGELFF.

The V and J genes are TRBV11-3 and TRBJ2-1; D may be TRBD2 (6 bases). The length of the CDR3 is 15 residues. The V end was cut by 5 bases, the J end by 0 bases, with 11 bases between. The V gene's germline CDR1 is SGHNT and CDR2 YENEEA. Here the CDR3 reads CASSPGESSYNEQFF. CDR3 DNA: TGTGCCAGCAGCCCGGGGGAGAGCTCCTACAATGAGCAGTTCTTC.

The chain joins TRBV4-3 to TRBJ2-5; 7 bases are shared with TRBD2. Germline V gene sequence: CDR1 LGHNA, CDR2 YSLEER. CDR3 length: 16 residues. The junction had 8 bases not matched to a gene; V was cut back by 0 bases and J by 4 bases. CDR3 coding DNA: TGCGCCAGCAGCCAAGAGGGTCTGGCGGGAGTAGAGACCCAGTACTTC. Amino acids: CASSQEGLAGVETQYF.

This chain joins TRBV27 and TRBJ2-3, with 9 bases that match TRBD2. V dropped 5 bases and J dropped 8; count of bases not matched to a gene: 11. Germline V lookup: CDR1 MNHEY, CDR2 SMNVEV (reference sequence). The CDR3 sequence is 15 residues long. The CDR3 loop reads CASSEGGRATGTQYF. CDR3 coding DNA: TGTGCCAGCAGTGAGGGCGGGAGGGCCACGGGTACGCAGTATTTT.

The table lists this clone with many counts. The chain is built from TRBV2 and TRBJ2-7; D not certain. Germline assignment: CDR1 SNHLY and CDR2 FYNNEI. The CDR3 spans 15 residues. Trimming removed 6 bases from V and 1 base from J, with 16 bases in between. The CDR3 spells CASRVDGLGSYEQYF. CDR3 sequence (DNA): TGTGCCAGCAGGGTAGACGGGTTGGGGTCCTACGAGCAGTACTTC.

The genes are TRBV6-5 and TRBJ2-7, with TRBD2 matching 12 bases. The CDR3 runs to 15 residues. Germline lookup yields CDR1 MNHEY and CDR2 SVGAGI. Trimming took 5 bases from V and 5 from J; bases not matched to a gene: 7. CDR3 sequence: CASSLRLAGANEQYF. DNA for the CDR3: TGTGCCAGCAGTCTCCGACTAGCGGGAGCTAACGAGCAGTACTTC.

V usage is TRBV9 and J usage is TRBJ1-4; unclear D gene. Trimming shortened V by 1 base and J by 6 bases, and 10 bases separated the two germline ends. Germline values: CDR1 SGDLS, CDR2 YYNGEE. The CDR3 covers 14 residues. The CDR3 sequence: CASSVTDQHEKLFF. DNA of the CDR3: TGTGCCAGCAGCGTAACGGACCAACATGAAAAACTGTTTTTT.

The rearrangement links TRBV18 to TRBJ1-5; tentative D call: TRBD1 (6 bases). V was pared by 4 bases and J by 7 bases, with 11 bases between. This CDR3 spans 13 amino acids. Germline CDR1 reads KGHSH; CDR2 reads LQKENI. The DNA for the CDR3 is TGTGCCAGCTCACAACAACAGGGCCAGCCCCAGCATTTT. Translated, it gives CASSQQQGQPQHF.

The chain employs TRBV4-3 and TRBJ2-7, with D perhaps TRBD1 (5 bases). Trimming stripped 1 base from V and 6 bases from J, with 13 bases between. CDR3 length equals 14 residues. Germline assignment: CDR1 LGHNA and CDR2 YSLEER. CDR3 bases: TGCGCCAGCAGCCAAGTGGGCAGGGAAGCCGAGCAGTACTTC. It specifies CASSQVGREAEQYF.

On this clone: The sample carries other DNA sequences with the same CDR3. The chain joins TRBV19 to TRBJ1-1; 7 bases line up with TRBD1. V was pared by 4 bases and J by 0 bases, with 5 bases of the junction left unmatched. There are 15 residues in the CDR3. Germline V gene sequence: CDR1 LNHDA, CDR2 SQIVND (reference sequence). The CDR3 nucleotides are TGTGCCAGTAGTACTGGGGACAGCCTGAACACTGAAGCTTTCTTT. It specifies CASSTGDSLNTEAFF.

The CDR3 reads CASSFSGDGQPQHF. CDR3 nucleotides: TGTGCCAGCAGCTTCTCAGGGGACGGGCAGCCCCAGCATTTT. The rearrangement joins TRBV7-9 to TRBJ1-5; weak D call: TRBD1 (6 bases). V lost 3 bases, J lost 7 bases, and 13 bases lay in between. The CDR3 is 14 residues long. Germline V CDR1 and CDR2: SEHNR, FQNEAQ (reference sequence). Full variable domain (remainder filled in from reference TRBV7-9 and TRBJ1-5): DTGVSQNPRHKITKRGQNVTFRCDPISEHNRLYWYRQTLGQGPEFLTYFQNEAQLEKSRLLSDRFSAERPKGSFSTLEIQRTEQGDSAMYLCASSFSGDGQPQHFGDGTRLSIL.

In DNA, the CDR3 is TGTGCCAGCAAGAGGCAGGGAGGAATCGGAAACACCATATATTTT. This codes for CASKRQGGIGNTIYF. The chain joins TRBV6-1 to TRBJ1-3; maybe TRBD1 (5 bases). Germline V lookup: CDR1 MNHNS, CDR2 SASEGT. The CDR3 contains 15 residues. V lost 7 bases to trimming and J lost 4 bases, with 17 bases between them.

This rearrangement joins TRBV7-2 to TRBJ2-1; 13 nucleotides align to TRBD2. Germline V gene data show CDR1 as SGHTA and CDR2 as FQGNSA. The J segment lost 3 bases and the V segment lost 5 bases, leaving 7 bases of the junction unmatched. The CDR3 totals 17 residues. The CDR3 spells CASSPALAGGFYNEQFF. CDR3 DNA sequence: TGTGCCAGCAGCCCGGCACTAGCGGGAGGGTTCTACAATGAGCAGTTCTTC.